This T cell receptor (beta chain) comes out of a study of cytomegalovirus exposure and HLA in healthy donors. Study details: Early on, a data release was issued that held approximately 92 million unique TCRs from HLA-typed donors. Of all 400 or so donors who were genotyped, roughly 81% belonged to the Caucasian-associated ancestry cluster. Study findings and constraints: Some V segments (TRBV6-2 and TRBV6-3 among them) were excluded as indistinguishable. It was about 150 TCR beta chains that were listed as cytomegalovirus-associated.

V trimming: 6 bases; J trimming: 12 bases; junction bases outside the gene matches: 11. Germline CDR1 reads MNHNS; CDR2 reads SASEGT. The CDR3 is 14 amino acids. In the case of this clone: Its antigen is as yet unknown.

PCR was performed using 60 Vbeta and 13 Jbeta primers. Only in-frame clones appear in the TCRdb table, and some are missing; sequencing was by immunoSEQ multiplex PCR. The table shows approximately 54,000 clones, with around 82% occurring only once. Sample: PBMCs. The TCR originated in a woman between 18 and 29 years old in good health and CMV-seronegative. The chain recombines TRBV6-1 with TRBJ1-6; 7 positions agree with TRBD1. Here the CDR3 reads CASREGQFTLPLHF. The CDR3 nucleotides are TGTGCCAGCAGGGAGGGACAGTTCACCTTACCCCTCCACTTT.